This entry is about one TCR beta chain. Its matching antigen is unknown. The data derive from a study of cytomegalovirus exposure and HLA in healthy donors. The overall study: Approximately 180 million T cells yielded some 120 million unique TCR beta sequences in earlier analysis. Early released data had about 80 million unique TCRs, all coming from HLA-typed donors. Points from the study as a whole: The authors judged a highly shared variant cluster likely a sequencing artifact.

The PCR was carried out with 60 Vbeta primers and 13 Jbeta primers. Sequencing used immunoSEQ multiplex PCR; TCRdb keeps in-frame clones, though not all of them. The table has approximately 210,000 clones, about 81% seen once. V lost 5 bases, J lost 7 bases, and 9 bases lay in between. In germline, CDR1 is SEHNR, CDR2 FQNEAQ (reference sequence). CDR3 length: 12 residues. This chain connects TRBV7-9 to TRBJ2-1; D ambiguous. This clonotype originated in a man aged 40-50 years in good health and CMV-seropositive. Sample: PBMCs. CDR3 sequence: CASSPPGNEQFF. CDR3 nucleotide sequence: TGTGCCAGCAGCCCCCCGGGTAATGAGCAGTTCTTC.